The 20 T cell receptor beta chains below all came from one sample that was sequenced in a study of blood T cell repertoires in COVID-19. Assay used: immunoSEQ multiplex PCR; TCRdb lists only in-frame clones, some missing. The repertoire holds about 160,000 clones, around 83% seen once, with 0.85% to 1.2% in the top ten. Sequencing was performed on peripheral blood. All receptors derive from a man aged 40-49 years with acute or convalescent COVID-19.

The chain recombines TRBV6-6 with TRBJ1-6; 8 bases map to TRBD1. CDR1 MNHNY and CDR2 SVGAGI come from the germline V gene (reference sequence). The CDR3 loop spans 17 amino acids. The J segment lost 6 bases and the V segment lost 5 bases, leaving 12 bases of the junction unmatched. CDR3 sequence (DNA): TGTGCCAGCAGTCCCGCGTCAGGGGGCCAATTTAATTCACCCCTCCACTTT. It yields the protein CASSPASGGQFNSPLHF.

CDR3 sequence (DNA): TGTGCCAGCAGCCCCCCGGGTGGGACTGAAGCTTTCTTT. Protein product: CASSPPGGTEAFF. The J gene is TRBJ1-1, the V gene TRBV7-9; D gene ambiguous. Germline V gives CDR1 SEHNR, CDR2 FQNEAQ (reference sequence). This CDR3 contains 13 residues. V was shortened by 5 bases and J by 5 bases, with 12 bases between the two germline ends.

The CDR3 sequence is CASSLQGNNSPLHF. CDR3 sequence (DNA): TGTGCCAGCAGCTTACAGGGGAACAATTCACCCCTCCACTTT. The rearrangement joins TRBV5-6 to TRBJ1-6; TRBD1 matches 7 bases. The CDR3 consists of 14 residues. The V gene's germline CDR1 is SGHDT and CDR2 YYEEEE. V lost 2 bases, J lost 7 bases, and 3 bases stayed unmatched.

V is TRBV19 and J is TRBJ2-3; the match to TRBD2 covers 9 bases. The CDR3 has 15 residues. After removal of 3 bases from V and 4 bases from J, the junction contained 5 bases not matched to a gene. Germline loops: CDR1 LNHDA, CDR2 SQIVND (reference sequence). The CDR3 region has the DNA TGTGCCAGTAGTATCAGCGGGGGGAGGTCAGATACGCAGTATTTT. Translated, it gives CASSISGGRSDTQYF.

Of note for this clone: The junction shows a germline mismatch at one end, possibly a read error. J is TRBJ2-2 and V is TRBV11-3; TRBD1 matches at 8 bases. CDR1 SGHNT and CDR2 YENEEA come from the germline V gene. CDR3 length: 14 residues. CDR3 loop: CASRSRQGFGGLFF. CDR3 nucleotide sequence: TGTGCCAGCCGATCGAGACAGGGGTTCGGGGGGCTGTTTTTT.

This clone was observed once. The CDR3 region has the DNA TGCGCCAGCAGCGTGGACAGGGGAGATGGCTACACCTTC. Translated, it gives CASSVDRGDGYTF. The chain employs TRBV5-1 and TRBJ1-2; 9 bases line up with TRBD1. The CDR3 sequence is 13 residues long. Germline lookup yields CDR1 SGHRS and CDR2 YFSETQ. Trimming removed 4 bases from V and 6 bases from J; junction bases left unmatched: 4.

This clone was observed a handful of times. This chain joins TRBV6-5 and TRBJ1-2, with D uncertain. The CDR3 loop spans 13 amino acids. V was shortened by 2 bases and J by 3 bases, with 7 bases between the two germline ends. The germline V gene has CDR1 MNHEY and CDR2 SVGAGI. The chain's CDR3 is CASSYEYDYGYTF. The DNA for the CDR3 is TGTGCCAGCAGTTACGAGTACGACTATGGCTACACCTTC.

This sequence joins TRBV10-2 and TRBJ2-7, with 9 positions matching TRBD1. Looked up from germline, CDR1 is WSHSY and CDR2 is SAAADI. Trimming at V came to 2 bases and at J to 7 bases, leaving 0 bases not matched to a gene. This CDR3 is 12 amino acids long. CDR3 protein: CASSEGQGEQYF. Written as DNA, the CDR3 is TGCGCCAGCAGTGAGGGACAGGGGGAGCAGTACTTC.

This chain uses TRBV21-1 with TRBJ1-2; the DNA was not used to check the table's D call, TRBD1. TRBV21-1 is designated a pseudogene. The CDR3 consists of 14 residues. The CDR3 DNA reads as TGTGCCAGCAGCAAAGTAAAAGGGGTAAGGGGCTACACCTTC. Residues: CASSKVKGVRGYTF.

This sequence joins TRBV2 and TRBJ1-1; the D gene is possibly TRBD1 (5 bases). The CDR3 totals 13 residues. CDR1 is SNHLY and CDR2 is FYNNEI in the germline V gene. Trimming shortened V by 4 bases and J by 1 base, and 7 bases separated the two germline ends. The CDR3 DNA sequence: TGTGCCAGCAGTGGACAGAGGAACACTGAAGCTTTCTTT. Translating it yields CASSGQRNTEAFF.

This clone was found a few times. The chain is built from TRBV3-1 (or the pseudogene TRBV3-2) and TRBJ2-7; 9 bases align to TRBD2. CDR3 length equals 18 residues. Germline assignment: CDR1 LGHDT and CDR2 YNNKEL (reference sequence). The V and J ends lost 1 base and 2 bases, in that order; junction bases with no gene match: 12. The CDR3 loop reads CASSQVFSSGGNTYEQYF. The CDR3 DNA sequence: TGTGCCAGCAGCCAAGTCTTCAGTAGCGGGGGAAACACCTACGAGCAGTACTTC.

This clone was observed a few times. This chain uses TRBV30 with TRBJ1-6, with TRBD1 identical over 9 bases. The trim removed 6 bases at V and 7 bases at J, leaving 4 bases unmatched. From germline, CDR1 is GTSNPN and CDR2 SVGIG (reference sequence). CDR3 length: 13 amino acids. For the CDR3, the DNA is TGTGCCTGCCCGGGACAGGGAAATTCACCCCTCCACTTT. This translates into CACPGQGNSPLHF.

The rearrangement joins TRBV7-2 to TRBJ1-3; the D is unclear. The length of the CDR3 is 14 residues. The V end was cut by 5 bases, the J end by 0 bases, with 8 bases between. Germline V gene sequence: CDR1 SGHTA, CDR2 FQGNSA. The CDR3 DNA sequence: TGTGCCAGCAGCAGTCAGTACTCTGGAAACACCATATATTTT. It is translated as CASSSQYSGNTIYF.

The chain combines TRBV10-3 with TRBJ1-3, with D possibly being TRBD1 (6 bases). Trimming shortened V by 6 bases and J by 1 base, and 7 bases separated the two germline ends. The CDR3 runs to 13 residues. Germline lookup yields CDR1 ENHRY and CDR2 SYGVKD. The CDR3 DNA follows: TGTGCCATCAGAGGACAGTCTGGAAACACCATATATTTT. Protein: CAIRGQSGNTIYF.

The V call is TRBV15, the J call TRBJ1-3; possibly TRBD1 for D (5 bases). The V end lost 8 bases, the J end lost 0 bases, and 17 bases lay between the germline ends. Germline V gives CDR1 LNHNV, CDR2 YYDKDF (reference sequence). CDR3 length: 16 amino acids. This chain's CDR3 is CATRAGRGPSGNTIYF. CDR3 nucleotides: TGTGCCACCCGAGCAGGGAGGGGACCCTCTGGAAACACCATATATTTT.

The chain links TRBV3-1 (or the pseudogene TRBV3-2) to TRBJ2-2; possibly TRBD2 for D (6 bases). CDR1 and CDR2 from the germline V gene are LGHDT and YNNKEL (reference sequence). Trimming shortened V by 4 bases and J by 4 bases, and 13 bases separated the two germline ends. The CDR3 runs 15 residues. CDR3 coding DNA: TGTGCCAGCAGCCCGAGGACCGGGGGCACCGGGGAGCTGTTTTTT. Translating gives CASSPRTGGTGELFF.

The chain recombines TRBV7-3 with TRBJ1-1; D unresolved. CDR3 length equals 13 residues. The V gene lost 5 bases and the J gene lost 4 bases, with 11 bases spanning the gap. Germline CDR1 is SGHTA and CDR2 is FQGTGA. In nucleotides, the CDR3 is TGTGCCAGCAGCAATAGCGGGTCCACTGAAGCTTTCTTT. Translated: CASSNSGSTEAFF. The complete variable domain, with remaining parts taken from reference TRBV7-3 and TRBJ1-1, reads GAGVSQTPSNKVTEKGKYVELRCDPISGHTALYWYRQSLGQGPEFLIYFQGTGAADDSGLPNDRFFAVRPEGSVSTLKIQRTERGDSAVYLCASSNSGSTEAFFGQGTRLTVV.

The chain is built from TRBV5-1 and TRBJ1-1; no clear D gene. This CDR3 comprises 15 residues. The germline V gene encodes CDR1 SGHRS and CDR2 YFSETQ. The V gene lost 0 bases and the J gene lost 1 base, with 10 bases spanning the gap. CDR3 DNA: TGCGCCAGCAGCTTGGTGCCTAGAGGGAACACTGAAGCTTTCTTT. Residues: CASSLVPRGNTEAFF.

The chain uses TRBV4-1 and TRBJ1-5, with TRBD1 as a possible D gene (5 bases). The germline V gene has CDR1 MGHRA and CDR2 YSYEKL. CDR3 length: 18 residues. Trimming removed 1 base from V and 0 bases from J, with 16 bases in between. Here the CDR3 DNA reads TGCGCCAGCAGCCAAGTTCAGGGTTTCCTCGATAGCAATCAGCCCCAGCATTTT. Protein sequence: CASSQVQGFLDSNQPQHF.

The gene calls are TRBV4-2 and TRBJ1-5, with 11 bases fitting TRBD1. Per the germline V gene, CDR1 is LGHNA and CDR2 is YNFKEQ. Germline trimming cut 6 bases from V and 6 bases from J; bases unmatched to any gene: 7. CDR3 length equals 15 residues. The CDR3 sequence: CASRKDRGLFQPQHF. The CDR3 coding sequence is TGTGCCAGCAGGAAGGACAGGGGGCTTTTTCAGCCCCAGCATTTT.